This entry lists 27 T cell receptor beta chains sequenced from one sample in a study of control samples from healthy donors and cancer patients. Clones were read by immunoSEQ multiplex PCR, and TCRdb kept only the in-frame ones, dropping some. The repertoire holds roughly 120,000 clones, about 89% seen once, with 6% to 8% in the top ten. Sequenced material: blood. These receptors were obtained from a woman younger than 35 in good health.

This clone was picked up a small number of times. The CDR3 DNA reads as TGTGCCAGCAGCCGATCGGGGGATCAGCCCCAGCATTTT. Its translation is CASSRSGDQPQHF. The chain couples TRBV14 to TRBJ1-5, with TRBD1 as a possible D gene (5 bases). Germline V gene sequence: CDR1 SGHDN, CDR2 FVKESK. V lost 4 bases to trimming and J lost 5 bases, with 9 bases between them. This CDR3 is 13 amino acids long.

The chain links TRBV24-1 to TRBJ2-7; no firm D call. The V gene's germline CDR1 is KGHDR and CDR2 SFDVKD. This CDR3 is built from 12 residues. V lost 0 bases and J lost 12, with 11 bases in between. The CDR3 bases are TGTGCCACCAGTGATTTGGACCGCGATATGTACTTC. Translated: CATSDLDRDMYF.

This clone was recorded a few times. The chain uses TRBV2 and TRBJ1-2; D not resolved. The germline V and J ends were trimmed by 4 bases and 2 bases, with 14 bases remaining between them. CDR1 is SNHLY and CDR2 is FYNNEI in the germline V gene. The CDR3 covers 15 residues. DNA for the CDR3: TGTGCCAGCAGTGGCGGACTGGCGACCAACTATGGCTACACCTTC. Its translation is CASSGGLATNYGYTF.

This clone was counted only a few times. V and J are TRBV24-1 and TRBJ2-1; D is tentatively TRBD1 or TRBD2 (6 bases each). The CDR3 totals 16 residues. V shed 7 bases and J shed 6 bases, with 21 bases lying between them. Germline CDR1 and CDR2: KGHDR and SFDVKD. The CDR3: CATSDGLVEGGNEQFF. The CDR3 DNA reads TGTGCCACCAGCGATGGGCTAGTCGAGGGGGGCAATGAGCAGTTCTTC.

The rearrangement joins TRBV9 to TRBJ1-3; maybe TRBD1 (5 bases). The CDR3 has 12 amino acids. The germline gives CDR1 SGDLS, CDR2 YYNGEE. Trimming left V 7 bases short and J 7 bases short, with 12 bases between. CDR3 protein: CASGRSGNTIYF. The DNA of the CDR3 is TGTGCCAGCGGACGGTCAGGGAACACCATATATTTT. Using reference TRBV9 and TRBJ1-3 for the parts outside the CDR3, the full variable domain is DSGVTQTPKHLITATGQRVTLRCSPRSGDLSVYWYQQSLDQGLQFLIQYYNGEERAKGNILERFSAQQFPDLHSELNLSSLELGDSALYFCASGRSGNTIYFGEGSWLTVV.

The CDR3 coding sequence is TGTGCCAGCAGTTACCCGCCCGGTGGGGGGCAACAGGCCTACGAGCAGTACTTC. This gives the protein CASSYPPGGGQQAYEQYF. The V call is TRBV6-2 or TRBV6-3, the J call TRBJ2-7; the D call may be TRBD1 or TRBD2 (6 bases each). The CDR3 covers 18 residues. Trimming left V 2 bases short and J 2 bases short, with 22 bases between. CDR1 is MNHEY and CDR2 is SVGEGT in the germline V gene.

This clone has more than one count but fewer than ten. V usage is TRBV18 and J usage is TRBJ2-7; D is possibly TRBD1 or TRBD2 (5 bases each). CDR3 length equals 16 residues. Germline V gene sequence: CDR1 KGHSH, CDR2 LQKENI. Trimming shortened V by 0 bases and J by 0 bases, and 12 bases separated the two germline ends. CDR3 DNA sequence: TGTGCCAGCTCACCACCGCAGGGAGTTGGCTCCTACGAGCAGTACTTC. Translating gives CASSPPQGVGSYEQYF.

The CDR3 bases are TGCGCCAGCAGCCAAGAACCGGGACTAGCGGCCGATACGCAGTATTTT. Its protein is CASSQEPGLAADTQYF. The genes are TRBV4-3 and TRBJ2-3, with 11 bases aligning to TRBD2. There are 16 residues in the CDR3. Trimming took 0 bases from V and 6 from J; bases not matched to a gene: 5. Germline lookup yields CDR1 LGHNA and CDR2 YSLEER.

This clone is labeled as medium-sized. This rearrangement joins TRBV5-6 to TRBJ2-7, with D hard to call. The CDR3 totals 13 residues. Germline CDR1 is SGHDT and CDR2 is YYEEEE. The germline V and J ends were trimmed by 4 bases and 3 bases, with 11 bases remaining between them. CDR3 sequence: CASSNPSDYEQYF. The CDR3 region has the DNA TGTGCCAGCAGCAATCCTTCTGACTACGAGCAGTACTTC.

This sequence joins TRBV7-6 and TRBJ2-1, with a tentative D call TRBD2 (6 bases). In germline, CDR1 is SGHVS, CDR2 FNYEAQ. CDR3 length equals 18 residues. V lost 1 base, J lost 0 bases, and 16 bases lay in between. The CDR3: CASSLVPRVAASYNEQFF. The CDR3 DNA sequence: TGTGCCAGCAGCTTAGTTCCAAGGGTAGCGGCCTCCTACAATGAGCAGTTCTTC.

The rearrangement links TRBV4-2 to TRBJ2-2; D might be TRBD2 (6 bases). V lost 4 bases and J 2 bases, leaving 20 bases between the germline ends. Germline CDR1 reads LGHNA; CDR2 reads YNFKEQ. This CDR3 region has 18 residues. The CDR3: CASSPPPWGTPNTGELFF. CDR3 nucleotides: TGTGCCAGCAGCCCTCCACCTTGGGGGACTCCAAACACCGGGGAGCTGTTTTTT.

This clone is a singleton in its sample. CDR3 protein: CASSSGLPKTGSGEKLFF. The CDR3 nucleotides read TGTGCCAGCAGTTCGGGGTTACCGAAGACAGGGTCGGGTGAAAAACTGTTTTTT. The chain combines TRBV27 with TRBJ1-4; the match to TRBD1 covers 7 bases. Germline CDR1 MNHEY, CDR2 SMNVEV (reference sequence). The CDR3 is made up of 18 amino acids. The V gene end was trimmed by 4 bases and the J gene end by 7 bases; junction bases not matched to a gene: 18.

The chain links TRBV19 to TRBJ1-5; D is undetermined. The CDR3 covers 14 residues. Deletions cut 2 bases from V and 6 bases from J, with 11 bases between. Germline lookup yields CDR1 LNHDA and CDR2 SQIVND (reference sequence). The CDR3 here is CASSISRSLQPQHF. CDR3 nucleotide sequence: TGTGCCAGTAGTATAAGTCGGAGCCTTCAGCCCCAGCATTTT. Full variable domain (rest looked up from reference TRBV19 and TRBJ1-5): DGGITQSPKYLFRKEGQNVTLSCEQNLNHDAMYWYRQDPGQGLRLIYYSQIVNDFQKGDIAEGYSVSREKKESFPLTVTSAQKNPTAFYLCASSISRSLQPQHFGDGTRLSIL.

The V call is TRBV24-1, the J call TRBJ2-1; 8 nucleotides match TRBD1. The CDR3 covers 20 residues. CDR1 is KGHDR, CDR2 SFDVKD, per germline. With V trimmed by 9 bases and J by 3 bases, 24 bases remained unmatched. The CDR3 region is CATEGIHSSGGKRFYNEQFF. The CDR3 region has the DNA TGTGCCACCGAGGGTATCCACTCCTCAGGGGGCAAGAGATTCTACAATGAGCAGTTCTTC.

The count of this clone is one. The CDR3 nucleotides are TGTGCCAGCAGCTGGGGACTGCCCTACGAGCAGTACTTC. It is translated as CASSWGLPYEQYF. The chain links TRBV6-6 to TRBJ2-7; a possible D gene is TRBD2 (6 bases). The CDR3 consists of 13 residues. Between the trimmed V and J ends, which lost 6 bases and 2 bases, there was a span of 11 bases. CDR1 is MNHNY and CDR2 is SVGAGI in the germline V gene (reference sequence).

The chain combines TRBV19 with TRBJ1-1, with D tentatively TRBD1 (6 bases). The CDR3 consists of 13 residues. CDR1 and CDR2 from the germline V gene are LNHDA and SQIVND (reference sequence). V was trimmed by 5 bases and J by 6 bases, leaving 13 bases between them. The CDR3 loop is CASSVQQGAEAFF. CDR3 coding DNA: TGTGCCAGTAGTGTTCAACAGGGCGCTGAAGCTTTCTTT.

The chain links TRBV7-2 to TRBJ1-1; D gene uncertain. CDR3 length equals 14 residues. Germline assignment: CDR1 SGHTA and CDR2 FQGNSA. Trimming pared 5 bases from V and 0 bases from J, leaving 10 bases between. CDR3 region: CASSPGAMNTEAFF. Here the CDR3 DNA reads TGTGCCAGCAGCCCGGGTGCCATGAACACTGAAGCTTTCTTT.

The chain links TRBV7-2 to TRBJ1-1; the D gene is possibly TRBD1 (5 bases). The V gene's germline CDR1 is SGHTA and CDR2 FQGNSA. Trimming left V 5 bases short and J 1 base short, with 11 bases between. CDR3 length: 14 amino acids. CDR3 in DNA: TGTGCCAGCAGCCCAAGACAGACGAACACTGAAGCTTTCTTT. This translates into CASSPRQTNTEAFF.

Turning to this clone: The junction differs from germline at one of its ends, possibly a read error. V gene TRBV24-1 combines with J gene TRBJ1-2; D gene uncertain. This CDR3 is built from 12 residues. CDR1 is KGHDR and CDR2 is SFDVKD in the germline V gene. CDR3 DNA sequence: TGTGCCACCAGTGAGTCGGGATATTCTTTCCTCTTC. The encoded protein is CATSESGYSFLF.

The chain recombines TRBV2 with TRBJ2-1, with TRBD2 identical over 7 bases. V gave up 3 bases and J gave up 9 bases; unmatched junction bases: 5. The CDR3 sequence is 13 residues long. Germline CDR1 reads SNHLY; CDR2 reads FYNNEI. The CDR3, as DNA: TGTGCCAGCAGTGAGGGGCGGGGGACTGAGCAGTTCTTC. It yields the protein CASSEGRGTEQFF.

This clone was recorded a few times. V gene TRBV6-4 combines with J gene TRBJ1-5, with D possibly matching TRBD1 (6 bases). The CDR3 spans 16 residues. The germline gives CDR1 MRHNA, CDR2 SNTAGT. V dropped 2 bases and J dropped 1 base, with 12 bases sitting between them. CDR3 amino acids: CASSDPRGASNQPQHF. The CDR3 DNA sequence: TGTGCCAGCAGTGACCCCCGGGGGGCGAGCAATCAGCCCCAGCATTTT.

The chain carries TRBV9 and TRBJ2-3, with 7 nucleotides matching TRBD1. Trimming took 0 bases from V and 4 from J; bases not matched to a gene: 8. This CDR3 is 16 amino acids long. The germline V gene has CDR1 SGDLS and CDR2 YYNGEE. CDR3 region: CASSVVAGQVPDTQYF. The DNA for the CDR3 is TGTGCCAGCAGCGTAGTCGCCGGACAGGTACCAGATACGCAGTATTTT. Full variable domain (rest looked up from reference TRBV9 and TRBJ2-3): DSGVTQTPKHLITATGQRVTLRCSPRSGDLSVYWYQQSLDQGLQFLIQYYNGEERAKGNILERFSAQQFPDLHSELNLSSLELGDSALYFCASSVVAGQVPDTQYFGPGTRLTVL.

The rearrangement links TRBV6-6 to TRBJ1-6; possibly TRBD1 for D (5 bases). Germline values: CDR1 MNHNY, CDR2 SVGAGI (reference sequence). The CDR3 covers 15 residues. V shed 7 bases and J shed 6 bases, with 16 bases lying between them. CDR3 sequence reads: CASTPRPGGNSPLHF. The CDR3, as DNA: TGTGCCAGCACTCCCCGGCCGGGGGGTAATTCACCCCTCCACTTT.

The CDR3 DNA is TGTGCCAGCAGTCCCCCGGGCCTTTCCTCTTCTGGGGCCAACGTCCTGACTTTC. Its translation is CASSPPGLSSSGANVLTF. This chain uses TRBV27 with TRBJ2-6; D uncertain. V gave up 5 bases and J gave up 1 base, with 18 bases separating them. The CDR3 is 18 amino acids. CDR1 MNHEY and CDR2 SMNVEV come from the germline V gene (reference sequence). The whole variable domain, filled in from reference TRBV27 and TRBJ2-6, reads EAQVTQNPRYLITVTGKKLTVTCSQNMNHEYMSWYRQDPGLGLRQIYYSMNVEVTDKGDVPEGYKVSRKEKRNFPLILESPSPNQTSLYFCASSPPGLSSSGANVLTFGAGSRLTVL.

The chain combines TRBV6-1 with TRBJ2-2; 10 nucleotides match TRBD2. The CDR3 spans 16 residues. After removal of 2 bases from V and 5 bases from J, the junction contained 5 bases not matched to a gene. Germline loops: CDR1 MNHNS, CDR2 SASEGT. Here the CDR3 DNA reads TGTGCCAGCAGTGAAACTAGCGGGGTACTAACCGGGGAGCTGTTTTTT. This translates into CASSETSGVLTGELFF.

The gene calls are TRBV10-3 and TRBJ2-1, with a tentative D call TRBD1 (6 bases). The V gene lost 7 bases and the J gene lost 3 bases, with 16 bases spanning the gap. The germline CDR1 and CDR2 sequences are ENHRY and SYGVKD. The CDR3 sequence is 15 residues long. CDR3 nucleotide sequence: TGTGCCATCACCCCCTCTGCGGACAGCTACAATGAGCAGTTCTTC. Its translation is CAITPSADSYNEQFF.

The chain couples TRBV7-8 to TRBJ2-1; no reliable D call. Germline assignment: CDR1 SGHVS and CDR2 FQNEAQ. This CDR3 has 11 amino acids. With 1 base removed from V and 15 bases from J, the gap between germline ends came to 10 bases. CDR3 coding DNA: TGTGCCAGCAGCTTAGAGAGCCCTAGGTTCTTC. Encoded protein: CASSLESPRFF.